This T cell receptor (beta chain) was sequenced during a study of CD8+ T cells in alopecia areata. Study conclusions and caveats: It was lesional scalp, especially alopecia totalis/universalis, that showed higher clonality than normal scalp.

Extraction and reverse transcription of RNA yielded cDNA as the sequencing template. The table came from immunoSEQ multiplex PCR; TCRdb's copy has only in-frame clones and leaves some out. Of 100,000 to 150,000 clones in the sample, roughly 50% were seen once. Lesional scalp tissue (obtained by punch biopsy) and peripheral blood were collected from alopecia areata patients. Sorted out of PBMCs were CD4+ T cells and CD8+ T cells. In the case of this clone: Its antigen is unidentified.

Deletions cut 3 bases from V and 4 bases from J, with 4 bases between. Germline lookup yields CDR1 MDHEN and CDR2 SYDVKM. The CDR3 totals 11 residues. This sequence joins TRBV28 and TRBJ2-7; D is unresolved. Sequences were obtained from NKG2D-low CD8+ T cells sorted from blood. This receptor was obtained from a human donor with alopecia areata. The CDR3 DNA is TGTGCCAGCAGTTTCGTATACGAGCAGTACTTC. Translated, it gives CASSFVYEQYF.